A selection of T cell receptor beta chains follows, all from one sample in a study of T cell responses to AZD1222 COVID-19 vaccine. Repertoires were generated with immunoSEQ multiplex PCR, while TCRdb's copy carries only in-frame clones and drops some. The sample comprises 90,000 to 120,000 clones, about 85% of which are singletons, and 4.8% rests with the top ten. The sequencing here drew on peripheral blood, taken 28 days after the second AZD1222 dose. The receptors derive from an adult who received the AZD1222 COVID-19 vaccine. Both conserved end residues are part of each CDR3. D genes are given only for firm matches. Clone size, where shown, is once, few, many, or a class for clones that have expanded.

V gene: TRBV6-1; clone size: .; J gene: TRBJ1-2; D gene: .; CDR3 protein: CASSEYGTGMGGYTF; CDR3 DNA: TGTGCCAGCAGTGAATATGGTACAGGAATGGGCGGCTACACCTTC
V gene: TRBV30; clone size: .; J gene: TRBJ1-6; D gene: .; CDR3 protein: CAWSSVDSPLHF; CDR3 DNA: TGTGCCTGGAGTTCCGTGGATTCACCCCTCCACTTT
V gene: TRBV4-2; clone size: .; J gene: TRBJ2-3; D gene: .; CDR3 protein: CASSQTRGASTDTQYF; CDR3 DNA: TGTGCCAGCAGCCAAACAAGGGGGGCTAGCACAGATACGCAGTATTTT
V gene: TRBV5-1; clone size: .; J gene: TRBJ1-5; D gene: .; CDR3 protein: CASSLARDQPQHF; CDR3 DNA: TGCGCCAGCAGCCTAGCCCGCGATCAGCCCCAGCATTTT
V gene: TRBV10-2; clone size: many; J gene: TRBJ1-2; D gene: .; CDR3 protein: CASSESETRIYGYTF; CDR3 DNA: TGCGCCAGCAGTGAGTCGGAAACCAGAATCTATGGCTACACCTTC
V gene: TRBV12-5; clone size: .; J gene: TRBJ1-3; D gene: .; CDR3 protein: CASGLGTGNTIYF; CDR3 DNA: TGTGCTAGTGGTCTAGGGACTGGAAACACCATATATTTT
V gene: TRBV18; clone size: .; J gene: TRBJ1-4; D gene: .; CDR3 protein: CASSALGGDNEKLFF; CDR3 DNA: TGTGCCAGCTCAGCCTTGGGTGGGGATAATGAAAAACTGTTTTTT
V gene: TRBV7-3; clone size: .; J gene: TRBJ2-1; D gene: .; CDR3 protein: CASSPEGNYNEQFF; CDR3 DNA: TGTGCCAGCAGCCCTGAGGGTAACTACAATGAGCAGTTCTTC
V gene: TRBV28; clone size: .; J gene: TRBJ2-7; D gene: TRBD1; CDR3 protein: CASSSLGDSYF; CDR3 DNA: TGTGCCAGCAGTTCTTTAGGGGACAGCTACTTC
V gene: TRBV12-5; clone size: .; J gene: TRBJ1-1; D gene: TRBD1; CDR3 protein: CASGFLLRGQGKNRGNTEAFF; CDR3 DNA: TGTGCTAGTGGTTTCTTATTACGGGGACAGGGAAAGAATCGAGGGAACACTGAAGCTTTCTTT
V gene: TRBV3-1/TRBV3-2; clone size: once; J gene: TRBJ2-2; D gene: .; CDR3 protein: CASSQGFGATNTGELFF; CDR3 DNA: TGTGCCAGCAGCCAAGGTTTTGGTGCCACGAACACCGGGGAGCTGTTTTTT
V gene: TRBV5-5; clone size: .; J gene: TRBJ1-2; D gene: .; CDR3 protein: CASSLGAGPNYGYTF; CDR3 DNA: TGTGCCAGCAGCTTGGGCGCAGGGCCCAACTATGGCTACACCTTC
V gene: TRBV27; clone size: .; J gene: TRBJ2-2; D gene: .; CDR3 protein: CASSLSTTGELFF; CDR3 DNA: TGTGCCAGCAGTTTATCGACTACCGGGGAGCTGTTTTTT
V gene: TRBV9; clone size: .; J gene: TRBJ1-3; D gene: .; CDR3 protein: CASSVGEGNTIYF; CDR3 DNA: TGTGCCAGCAGCGTAGGGGAGGGAAACACCATATATTTT
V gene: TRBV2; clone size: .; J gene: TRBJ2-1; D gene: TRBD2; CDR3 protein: CASSEWGGNEQFF; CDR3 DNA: TGTGCCAGCAGTGAGTGGGGGGGCAATGAGCAGTTCTTC
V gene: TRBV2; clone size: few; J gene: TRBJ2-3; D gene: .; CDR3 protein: CATSRDTSTDTQYF; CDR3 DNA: TGTGCCACGTCTCGGGACACCTCCACAGATACGCAGTATTTT
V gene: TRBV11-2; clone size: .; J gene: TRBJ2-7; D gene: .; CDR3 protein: CASSLDNGFYEQYF; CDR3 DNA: TGTGCCAGCAGCTTAGATAACGGATTCTACGAGCAGTACTTC
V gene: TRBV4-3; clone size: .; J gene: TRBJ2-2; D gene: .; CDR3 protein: CASSQLQGNTGELFF; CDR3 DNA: TGCGCCAGCAGCCAATTACAGGGAAACACCGGGGAGCTGTTTTTT
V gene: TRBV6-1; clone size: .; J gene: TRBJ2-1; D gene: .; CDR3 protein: CASSEVQGYYNEQFF; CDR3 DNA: TGTGCCAGCAGTGAAGTCCAGGGCTACTACAATGAGCAGTTCTTC
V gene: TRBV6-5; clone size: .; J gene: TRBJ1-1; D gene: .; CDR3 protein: CASSYQRMNTEAFF; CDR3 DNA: TGTGCCAGCAGTTATCAGCGGATGAACACTGAAGCTTTCTTT
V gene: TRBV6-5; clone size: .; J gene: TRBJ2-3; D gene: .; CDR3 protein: CASSYVRTADTQYF; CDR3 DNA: TGTGCCAGCAGTTATGTAAGAACGGCGGATACGCAGTATTTT
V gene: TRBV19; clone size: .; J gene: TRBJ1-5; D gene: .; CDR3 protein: CASSTTRDNNQPQHF; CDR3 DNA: TGTGCCAGTTCCACCACCCGGGACAACAATCAGCCCCAGCATTTT
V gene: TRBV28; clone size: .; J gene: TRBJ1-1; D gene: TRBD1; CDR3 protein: CASSQPGQGATEAFF; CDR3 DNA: TGTGCCAGCAGTCAACCGGGACAGGGGGCCACTGAAGCTTTCTTT
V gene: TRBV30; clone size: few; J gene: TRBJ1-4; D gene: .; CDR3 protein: CAWSPPDRQWGNEKLFF; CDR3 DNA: TGTGCCTGGAGTCCTCCGGACCGCCAGTGGGGCAATGAAAAACTGTTTTTT
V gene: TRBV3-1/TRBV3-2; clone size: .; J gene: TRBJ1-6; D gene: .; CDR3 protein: CASSQAGGYYNSPLHF; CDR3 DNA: TGTGCCAGCAGCCAAGCCGGGGGCTACTATAATTCACCCCTCCACTTT
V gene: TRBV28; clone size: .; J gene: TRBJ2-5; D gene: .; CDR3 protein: CASSFREETQYF; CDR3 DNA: TGTGCCAGCAGTTTTAGGGAAGAGACCCAGTACTTC